The 19 T cell receptor beta chains below were found in one sample sequenced in a study of blood T cell repertoires in COVID-19. The protocol was immunoSEQ multiplex PCR, while the TCRdb copy is restricted to in-frame clones and leaves out a portion. The data contain approximately 100,000 clones, 75% to 85% of them singletons. The sample was peripheral blood. All receptors come from a woman aged 80 or older with active or convalescent COVID-19.

This chain connects TRBV19 to TRBJ1-2; TRBD1 is a possible D gene (5 bases). Per germline, CDR1 LNHDA and CDR2 SQIVND (reference sequence). This CDR3 spans 15 amino acids. V shed 7 bases and J shed 7 bases, with 22 bases lying between them. CDR3 in DNA: TGTGCCAGTACCACGGTCGGCAGGGTCGCCGCTGGCTACACCTTC. Amino acid sequence: CASTTVGRVAAGYTF.

The rearrangement links TRBV4-1 to TRBJ2-7; D possibly corresponds to TRBD2 (6 bases). The germline V gene encodes CDR1 MGHRA and CDR2 YSYEKL. The V end lost 1 base, the J end lost 2 bases, and 9 bases lay between the germline ends. This CDR3 has 14 residues. The CDR3 spells CASSQGWGAYEQYF. The CDR3 region has the DNA TGCGCCAGCAGCCAAGGATGGGGGGCCTACGAGCAGTACTTC.

This sequence joins TRBV9 and TRBJ2-7, with 10 positions matching TRBD2. Losses at the gene ends were 0 bases for V and 5 bases for J; bases not matched to a gene: 14. Germline V CDR1 and CDR2: SGDLS, YYNGEE. CDR3 length equals 18 residues. Written as DNA, the CDR3 is TGTGCCAGCAGCGTAGAGGCTAGCGGGAGCCCCTGGATCCACGAGCAGTACTTC. It specifies CASSVEASGSPWIHEQYF.

CDR3 sequence reads: CASRLGQRSEKLFF. The CDR3 DNA follows: TGTGCCAGCAGGCTCGGACAGCGCTCTGAAAAACTGTTTTTT. The chain couples TRBV6-5 to TRBJ1-4; TRBD1 is a possible D gene (6 bases). This CDR3 is built from 14 residues. The V end lost 6 bases, the J end lost 7 bases, and 15 bases lay between the germline ends. The germline CDR1 and CDR2 sequences are MNHEY and SVGAGI.

J is TRBJ2-3 and V is TRBV11-2; 7 bases align to TRBD2. Per germline, CDR1 SGHAT and CDR2 FQNNGV. Trimming removed 4 bases from V and 2 bases from J; junction bases left unmatched: 6. CDR3 size: 15 residues. As DNA, the CDR3 is TGTGCCAGCAGCTCGGGACTACAACCCACAGATACGCAGTATTTT. Residues: CASSSGLQPTDTQYF.

The CDR3 loop reads CASSLWASGRAHVLNEQFF. The DNA for the CDR3 is TGTGCCAGCAGTTTATGGGCTAGCGGGAGGGCCCATGTATTGAATGAGCAGTTCTTC. V usage is TRBV27 and J usage is TRBJ2-1; 12 bases align to TRBD2. J was trimmed by 7 bases and V by 1 base; bases with no gene match: 14. The CDR3 covers 19 residues. CDR1 and CDR2 from the germline V gene are MNHEY and SMNVEV (reference sequence).

This chain links TRBV10-3 with TRBJ1-1, with no clear D. Between the trimmed V and J ends, which lost 3 bases and 1 base, there was a span of 6 bases. Germline assignment: CDR1 ENHRY and CDR2 SYGVKD. This CDR3 contains 13 residues. The CDR3 nucleotides are TGTGCCATCAGTGAAACAGAGAACACTGAAGCTTTCTTT. Translating gives CAISETENTEAFF.

The rearrangement joins TRBV3-1 (or the pseudogene TRBV3-2) to TRBJ2-5; 9 bases agree with TRBD2. V was clipped by 3 bases and J by 1 base; unmatched bases: 6. The length of the CDR3 is 16 residues. Germline lookup yields CDR1 LGHDT and CDR2 YNNKEL (reference sequence). CDR3 sequence (DNA): TGTGCCAGCAGCCAGGATGGACTAGCGAGCCAAGAGACCCAGTACTTC. This encodes CASSQDGLASQETQYF.

This clone was observed a handful of times. This chain links TRBV4-2 with TRBJ1-2, with D perhaps TRBD1 (6 bases). Trimming removed 1 base from V and 2 bases from J, with 8 bases in between. The CDR3 length is 14 residues. Looked up from germline, CDR1 is LGHNA and CDR2 is YNFKEQ. This CDR3 reads CASSQGQVNYGYTF. The CDR3 region has the DNA TGTGCCAGCAGCCAAGGACAGGTCAACTATGGCTACACCTTC.

This clone is a singleton in its sample. The rearrangement joins TRBV15 to TRBJ1-2; D is perhaps TRBD1 (5 bases). Germline CDR1 is LNHNV and CDR2 is YYDKDF (reference sequence). The CDR3 is 15 amino acids. V lost 1 base to trimming and J lost 6 bases, with 15 bases between them. The CDR3 region is CATSRVTGPADGYTF. The CDR3, as DNA: TGTGCCACCAGCAGAGTTACAGGCCCCGCTGATGGCTACACCTTC.

This chain's CDR3 is CASSYSVRGDTEAFF. The DNA of the CDR3 is TGTGCCAGCAGTTACTCTGTCAGGGGGGACACTGAAGCTTTCTTT. The J gene is TRBJ1-1, the V gene TRBV6-5; TRBD1 matches 7 bases. Germline lookup yields CDR1 MNHEY and CDR2 SVGAGI. Trimming cost V 0 bases and J 3 bases; bases outside gene matches: 4. The CDR3 runs 15 residues.

The CDR3 is CASSQDLSPGYEREQYF. CDR3 coding DNA: TGTGCCAGCAGCCAAGATCTTAGTCCAGGGTATGAACGTGAGCAGTACTTC. The chain employs TRBV14 and TRBJ2-7; D is perhaps TRBD1 (5 bases). The germline gives CDR1 SGHDN, CDR2 FVKESK. The V gene lost 0 bases and the J gene lost 7 bases, with 22 bases spanning the gap. CDR3 size: 17 residues.

A few counts support this clone. The V gene is TRBV5-1, the J gene TRBJ1-2, with D unresolved. Trimming left V 0 bases short and J 10 bases short, with 19 bases between. Germline values: CDR1 SGHRS, CDR2 YFSETQ. The CDR3 is 15 amino acids. CDR3 loop: CASSLAVTGISYYTF. The CDR3 DNA reads as TGCGCCAGCAGCTTGGCCGTGACGGGGATATCTTACTACACCTTC.

The rearrangement uses TRBV18 and TRBJ1-5; D perhaps matches TRBD1 (6 bases). Germline V CDR1 and CDR2: KGHSH, LQKENI. The CDR3 extends over 17 amino acids. V lost 8 bases and J lost 0, with 20 bases in between. The CDR3 bases are TGTGCCAGCACTCGGGACGGGGACAACTATAGCAATCAGCCCCAGCATTTT. It yields the protein CASTRDGDNYSNQPQHF.

This clone was recorded once. This chain connects TRBV3-1 (or the pseudogene TRBV3-2) to TRBJ2-1; 8 nucleotides align to TRBD2. The germline V gene has CDR1 LGHDT and CDR2 YNNKEL (reference sequence). V shed 5 bases, J shed 6 bases, and the junction held 18 bases outside the gene matches. This CDR3 comprises 18 residues. In DNA form, the CDR3 reads TGTGCCAGCAGCTCCCGCGCAGCGCCGGGAGGGGTCCTCAATGAGCAGTTCTTC. This codes for CASSSRAAPGGVLNEQFF.

The chain combines TRBV3-1 (or the pseudogene TRBV3-2) with TRBJ2-1, with D perhaps matching TRBD1 (6 bases). V shed 1 base and J shed 4 bases, with 11 bases lying between them. This CDR3 spans 15 amino acids. The germline gives CDR1 LGHDT, CDR2 YNNKEL (reference sequence). CDR3 region: CASSQGWQGYNEQFF. CDR3 nucleotide sequence: TGTGCCAGCAGCCAAGGATGGCAGGGGTACAATGAGCAGTTCTTC.

The chain recombines TRBV28 with TRBJ1-2, with 9 bases fitting TRBD1. Trimming removed 6 bases from V and 8 bases from J; junction bases left unmatched: 16. The germline V gene encodes CDR1 MDHEN and CDR2 SYDVKM. This CDR3 is built from 16 residues. CDR3 protein: CASSPPGTGRGPGYTF. The CDR3 DNA reads TGTGCCAGCAGCCCCCCCGGGACAGGGAGGGGGCCGGGCTACACCTTC.

The table lists this clone with a count of one. The rearrangement uses TRBV19 and TRBJ2-2; TRBD2 aligns across 9 bases. This CDR3 region has 16 residues. The junction had 12 bases not matched to a gene; V was cut back by 7 bases and J by 6 bases. Looked up from germline, CDR1 is LNHDA and CDR2 is SQIVND (reference sequence). DNA of the CDR3: TGTGCCAGTATTGAACCGGTCCTAGCGGGACCCGGGGAGCTGTTTTTT. This sequence encodes CASIEPVLAGPGELFF.

CDR3 amino acids: CASSVGLAGGRGTYEQYF. CDR3 nucleotide sequence: TGTGCCAGCAGCGTAGGTCTAGCGGGAGGAAGGGGGACCTACGAGCAGTACTTC. The chain recombines TRBV9 with TRBJ2-7, with 11 bases lining up with TRBD2. The CDR3 is 18 residues long. The junction had 10 bases not matched to a gene; V was cut back by 0 bases and J by 2 bases. Germline V CDR1 and CDR2: SGDLS, YYNGEE. The whole variable domain, remainder taken from reference TRBV9 and TRBJ2-7, is DSGVTQTPKHLITATGQRVTLRCSPRSGDLSVYWYQQSLDQGLQFLIQYYNGEERAKGNILERFSAQQFPDLHSELNLSSLELGDSALYFCASSVGLAGGRGTYEQYFGPGTRLTVT.